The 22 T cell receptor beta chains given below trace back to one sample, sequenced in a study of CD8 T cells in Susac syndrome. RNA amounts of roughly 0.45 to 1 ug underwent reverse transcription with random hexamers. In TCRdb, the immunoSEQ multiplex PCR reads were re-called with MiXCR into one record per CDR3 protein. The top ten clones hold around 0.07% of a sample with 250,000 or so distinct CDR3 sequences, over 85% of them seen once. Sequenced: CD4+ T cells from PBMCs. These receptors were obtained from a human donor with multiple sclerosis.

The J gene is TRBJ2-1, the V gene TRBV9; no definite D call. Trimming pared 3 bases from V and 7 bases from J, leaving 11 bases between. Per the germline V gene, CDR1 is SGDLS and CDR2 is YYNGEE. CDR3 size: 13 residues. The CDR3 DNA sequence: TGTGCCAGCAGCGACCCGACCATTAATGAGCAGTTCTTC. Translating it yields CASSDPTINEQFF.

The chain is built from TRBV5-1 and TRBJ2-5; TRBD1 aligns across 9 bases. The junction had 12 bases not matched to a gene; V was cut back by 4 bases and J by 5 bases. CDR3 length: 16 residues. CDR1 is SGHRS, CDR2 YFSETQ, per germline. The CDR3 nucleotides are TGCGCCAGCAGCACCGGGACAGGGATCCCGCTGGAGACCCAGTACTTC. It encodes CASSTGTGIPLETQYF. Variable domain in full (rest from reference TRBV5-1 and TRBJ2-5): KAGVTQTPRYLIKTRGQQVTLSCSPISGHRSVSWYQQTPGQGLQFLFEYFSETQRNKGNFPGRFSGRQFSNSRSEMNVSTLELGDSALYLCASSTGTGIPLETQYFGPGTRLLVL.

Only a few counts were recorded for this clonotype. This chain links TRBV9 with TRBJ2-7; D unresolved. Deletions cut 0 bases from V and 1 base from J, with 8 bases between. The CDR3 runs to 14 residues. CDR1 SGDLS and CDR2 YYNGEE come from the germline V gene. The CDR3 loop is CASSVAVQSYEQYF. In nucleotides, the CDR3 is TGTGCCAGCAGCGTAGCGGTGCAGTCCTACGAGCAGTACTTC.

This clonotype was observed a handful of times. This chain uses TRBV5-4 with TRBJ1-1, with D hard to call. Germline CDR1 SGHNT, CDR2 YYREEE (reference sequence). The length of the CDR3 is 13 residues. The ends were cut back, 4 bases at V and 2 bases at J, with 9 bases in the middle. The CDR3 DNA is TGTGCCAGCAGCCTGGACGATAACACTGAAGCTTTCTTT. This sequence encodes CASSLDDNTEAFF.

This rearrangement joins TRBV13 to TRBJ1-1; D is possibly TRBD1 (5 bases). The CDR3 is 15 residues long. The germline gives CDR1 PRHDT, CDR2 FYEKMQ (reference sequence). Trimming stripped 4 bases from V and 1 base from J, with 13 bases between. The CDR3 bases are TGTGCCAGCAGCTCCCCCGCAAGGGGGAACACTGAAGCTTTCTTT. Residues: CASSSPARGNTEAFF.

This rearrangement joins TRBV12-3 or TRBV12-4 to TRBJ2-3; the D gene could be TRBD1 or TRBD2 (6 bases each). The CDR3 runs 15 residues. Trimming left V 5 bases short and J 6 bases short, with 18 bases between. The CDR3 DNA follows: TGTGCCAGCAGTCATGGGGGGCAACTAGTGGATACGCAGTATTTT. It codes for CASSHGGQLVDTQYF.

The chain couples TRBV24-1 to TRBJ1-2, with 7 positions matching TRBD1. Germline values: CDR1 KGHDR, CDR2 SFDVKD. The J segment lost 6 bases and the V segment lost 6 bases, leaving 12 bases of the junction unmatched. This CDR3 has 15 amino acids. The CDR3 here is CATSTPGGGADGYTF. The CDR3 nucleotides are TGTGCCACCAGTACCCCGGGAGGGGGCGCGGATGGCTACACCTTC.

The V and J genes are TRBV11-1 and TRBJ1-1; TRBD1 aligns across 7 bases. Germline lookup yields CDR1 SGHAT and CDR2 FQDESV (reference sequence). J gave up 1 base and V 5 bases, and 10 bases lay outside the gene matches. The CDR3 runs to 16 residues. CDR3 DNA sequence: TGTGCCAGCAGCACAAGGGACAGAGGGGGGAACACTGAAGCTTTCTTT. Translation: CASSTRDRGGNTEAFF. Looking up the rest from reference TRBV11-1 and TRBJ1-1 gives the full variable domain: EAEVAQSPRYKITEKSQAVAFWCDPISGHATLYWYRQILGQGPELLVQFQDESVVDDSQLPKDRFSAERLKGVDSTLKIQPAELGDSAMYLCASSTRDRGGNTEAFFGQGTRLTVV.

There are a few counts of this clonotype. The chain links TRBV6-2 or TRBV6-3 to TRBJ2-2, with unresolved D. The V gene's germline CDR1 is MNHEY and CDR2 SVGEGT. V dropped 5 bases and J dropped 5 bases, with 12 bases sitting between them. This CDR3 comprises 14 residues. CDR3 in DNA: TGTGCCAGCAGTCACACCACGGGTACCGGGGAGCTGTTTTTT. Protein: CASSHTTGTGELFF.

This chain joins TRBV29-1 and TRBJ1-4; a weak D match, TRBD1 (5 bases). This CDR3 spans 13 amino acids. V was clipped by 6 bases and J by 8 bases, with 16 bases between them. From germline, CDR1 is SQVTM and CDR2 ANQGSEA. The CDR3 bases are TGCAGCGTCGCGGGACGGCTGTCGGAAAAACTGTTTTTT. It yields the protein CSVAGRLSEKLFF.

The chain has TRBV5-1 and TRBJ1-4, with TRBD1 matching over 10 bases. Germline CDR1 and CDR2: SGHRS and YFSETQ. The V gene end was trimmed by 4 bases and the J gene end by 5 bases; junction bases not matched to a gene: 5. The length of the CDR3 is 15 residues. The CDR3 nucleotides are TGCGCCAGCAGCCCCGGGGACAGGGGAAATGAAAAACTGTTTTTT. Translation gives CASSPGDRGNEKLFF.

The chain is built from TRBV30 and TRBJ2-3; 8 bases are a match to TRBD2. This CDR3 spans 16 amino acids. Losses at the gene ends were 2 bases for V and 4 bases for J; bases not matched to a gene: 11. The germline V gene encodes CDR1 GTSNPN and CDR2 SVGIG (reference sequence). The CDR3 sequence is CAWSRLGAGGPDTQYF. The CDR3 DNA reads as TGTGCCTGGAGTCGGCTCGGGGCGGGGGGTCCAGATACGCAGTATTTT.

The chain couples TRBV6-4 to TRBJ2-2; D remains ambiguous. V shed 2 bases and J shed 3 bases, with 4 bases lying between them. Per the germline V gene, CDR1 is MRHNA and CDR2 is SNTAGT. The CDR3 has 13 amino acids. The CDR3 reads CASSDPYTGELFF. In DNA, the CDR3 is TGTGCCAGCAGTGACCCCTACACCGGGGAGCTGTTTTTT.

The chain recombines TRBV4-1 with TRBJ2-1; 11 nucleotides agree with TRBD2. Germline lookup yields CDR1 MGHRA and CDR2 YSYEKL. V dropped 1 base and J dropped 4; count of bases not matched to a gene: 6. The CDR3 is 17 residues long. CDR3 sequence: CASSQGVSGGGYNEQFF. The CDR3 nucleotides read TGCGCCAGCAGCCAAGGGGTTAGCGGGGGGGGTTACAATGAGCAGTTCTTC.

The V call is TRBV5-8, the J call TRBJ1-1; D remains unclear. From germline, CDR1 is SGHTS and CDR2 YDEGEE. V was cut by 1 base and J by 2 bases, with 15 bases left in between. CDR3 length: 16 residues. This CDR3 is CASSLSTGASNTEAFF. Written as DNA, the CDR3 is TGTGCCAGCAGCTTGAGCACTGGCGCCTCAAACACTGAAGCTTTCTTT. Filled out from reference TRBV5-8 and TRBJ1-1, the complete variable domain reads EAGVTQSPTHLIKTRGQQATLRCSPISGHTSVYWYQQALGLGLQFLLWYDEGEERNRGNFPPRFSGRQFPNYSSELNVNALELEDSALYLCASSLSTGASNTEAFFGQGTRLTVV.

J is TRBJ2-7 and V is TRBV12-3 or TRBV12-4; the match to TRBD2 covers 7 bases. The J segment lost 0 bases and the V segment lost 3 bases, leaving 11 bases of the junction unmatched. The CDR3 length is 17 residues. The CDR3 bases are TGTGCCAGCAGTTTGCCCGTTACTAGCGACATCTCCTACGAGCAGTACGTC. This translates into CASSLPVTSDISYEQYV.

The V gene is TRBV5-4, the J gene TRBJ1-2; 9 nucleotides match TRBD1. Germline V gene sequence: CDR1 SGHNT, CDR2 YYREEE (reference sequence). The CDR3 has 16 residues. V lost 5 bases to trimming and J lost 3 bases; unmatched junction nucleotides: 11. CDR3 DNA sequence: TGTGCCAGCAGTCGACCCTCACAGGGGGCGGACTATGGCTACACCTTC. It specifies CASSRPSQGADYGYTF.

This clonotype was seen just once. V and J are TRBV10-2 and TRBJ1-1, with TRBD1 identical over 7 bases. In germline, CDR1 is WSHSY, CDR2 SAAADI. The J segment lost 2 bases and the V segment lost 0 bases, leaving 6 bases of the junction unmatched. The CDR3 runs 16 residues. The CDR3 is CASSESSGTANTEAFF. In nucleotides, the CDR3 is TGCGCCAGCAGTGAGTCGAGTGGGACAGCCAACACTGAAGCTTTCTTT.

Here the CDR3 reads CASSYSGTSLWVGELFF. Written as DNA, the CDR3 is TGTGCCAGCAGTTACTCCGGGACTAGCCTTTGGGTCGGGGAGCTGTTTTTT. V is TRBV6-5 and J is TRBJ2-2; 9 bases agree with TRBD2. Trimming removed 0 bases from V and 7 bases from J; junction bases left unmatched: 9. The V gene's germline CDR1 is MNHEY and CDR2 SVGAGI. This CDR3 is built from 17 residues.

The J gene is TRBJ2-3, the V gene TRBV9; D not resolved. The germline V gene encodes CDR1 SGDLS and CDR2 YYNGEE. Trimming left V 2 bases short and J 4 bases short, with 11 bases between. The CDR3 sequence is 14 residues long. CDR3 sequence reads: CASSVGFNADTQYF. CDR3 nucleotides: TGTGCCAGCAGCGTCGGGTTTAATGCAGATACGCAGTATTTT.

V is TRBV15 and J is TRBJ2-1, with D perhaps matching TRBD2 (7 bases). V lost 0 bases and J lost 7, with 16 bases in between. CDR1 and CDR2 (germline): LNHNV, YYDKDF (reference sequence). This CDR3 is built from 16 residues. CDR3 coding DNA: TGTGCCACCAGCAGAGATGGGGGCGGGGGTAGGAATGAGCAGTTCTTC. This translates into CATSRDGGGGRNEQFF.

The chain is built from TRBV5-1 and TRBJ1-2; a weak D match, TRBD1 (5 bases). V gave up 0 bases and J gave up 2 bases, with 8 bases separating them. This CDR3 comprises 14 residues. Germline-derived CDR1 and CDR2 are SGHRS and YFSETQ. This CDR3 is CASSLGQWNYGYTF. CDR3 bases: TGCGCCAGCAGCTTGGGACAGTGGAACTATGGCTACACCTTC.